This T cell receptor beta chain was recovered during a study of CD8+CD57+ T cells in acquired aplastic anemia. Study in general: Average DNA yield from sorted CD4+ and CD8+ cells was about 2.9 ug.

Points from the study as a whole: Between the patient and control groups, CD8+ Simpson's diversity did not differ significantly. Approximately 29 was the count of CD8+ CDR3 sequences that patients shared with controls.

Per germline, CDR1 MNHEY and CDR2 SVGAGI. V was clipped by 0 bases and J by 7 bases; unmatched bases: 2. The length of the CDR3 is 14 residues. CD8+CD57+ cell expansion had been shown by flow cytometry in patients chosen for sequencing. Each patient gave a blood sample that was collected before any therapy had been received. This clonotype has only a few counts. Its antigen is not identified. TCR beta VDJ and CDR3 were profiled, and genomic DNA was the template. In TCRdb, the reads were re-called with MiXCR into one record per CDR3 protein. This table holds around 200,000 distinct CDR3 sequences, almost 50% found once.

Source material: sorted CD4+, CD8+, or CD8+CD57+ T cells (not recorded which) from PBMCs. The origin of this receptor is a human donor with aplastic anemia. This chain joins TRBV6-5 and TRBJ2-4; the match to TRBD1 covers 8 bases. CDR3 sequence reads: CASSYSGQGNIQYF. DNA for the CDR3: TGTGCCAGCAGTTACTCTGGACAGGGCAACATTCAGTACTTC.